The rows below give T cell receptor beta chains drawn from one sample of a study of T cell repertoires in cytomegalovirus infection. TCRdb re-derived calls from the reads in MiXCR, one entry per CDR3 protein. The sample lists approximately 490,000 distinct CDR3 sequences, over 9% occurring once. The sequenced sample was PBMCs. Source of these receptors: a human donor in good health (CMV status not recorded). Some clones in this sample may be carry-over from other donors' samples. CDR3s include the opening cysteine and the closing phenylalanine or tryptophan. D genes are given only for firm matches. Part of the rows lack a size; the others show once, few, many or a class for expanded clones.

CDR3nt: TGTGCCAGCTCACAGCGGGGGGGCAGTGAGACCCAGTACTTC; CDR3aa: CASSQRGGSETQYF; d_gene: TRBD2; len: 14; j_gene: TRBJ2-5; v_gene: TRBV7-2; abundance: -
CDR3nt: TGTGCCAGCAGAAGGGGACAGGGGGATGGCTACACCTTC; CDR3aa: CASRRGQGDGYTF; d_gene: TRBD1; len: 13; j_gene: TRBJ1-2; v_gene: TRBV28; abundance: many
CDR3nt: TGTGCCAGCAGTTCGTTCCGGGACAGGGGGAACTCTGGAAACACCATATATTTT; CDR3aa: CASSSFRDRGNSGNTIYF; d_gene: TRBD1; len: 18; j_gene: TRBJ1-3; v_gene: TRBV28; abundance: -
CDR3nt: TGCAGTGCTAGAGAGGTGGACCGGTATGGCTACACCTTC; CDR3aa: CSAREVDRYGYTF; d_gene: -; len: 13; j_gene: TRBJ1-2; v_gene: TRBV20-1; abundance: few
CDR3nt: TGTGCCAGCAGCCTGACGACCCTCCTCACAGGGTCCGATCGGCCCCAGCATTTT; CDR3aa: CASSLTTLLTGSDRPQHF; d_gene: -; len: 18; j_gene: TRBJ1-5; v_gene: TRBV12-3/TRBV12-4; abundance: many
CDR3nt: TGTGCCAGCAGCCCTCCGGGACTAGCGGGAGGAACCTACGAGCAGTACTTC; CDR3aa: CASSPPGLAGGTYEQYF; d_gene: TRBD2; len: 17; j_gene: TRBJ2-7; v_gene: TRBV3-1; abundance: few
CDR3nt: TGTGCCAGCAGCTTGATTCTAACAGAATCCATGAACACTGAAGCTTTCTTT; CDR3aa: CASSLILTESMNTEAFF; d_gene: -; len: 17; j_gene: TRBJ1-1; v_gene: TRBV7-6; abundance: many
CDR3nt: TGTGCCAGCAGCCAAGCGGCTTTGCTAGCGGCGAATGAGCAGTTCTTC; CDR3aa: CASSQAALLAANEQFF; d_gene: TRBD2; len: 16; j_gene: TRBJ2-1; v_gene: TRBV3-1; abundance: -
CDR3nt: TGTGCCAGCAGTAGGGGACAGGGCTACACCTTC; CDR3aa: CASSRGQGYTF; d_gene: TRBD1; len: 11; j_gene: TRBJ1-2; v_gene: TRBV12-3/TRBV12-4; abundance: many
CDR3nt: TGTGCCAGCAGCTTTTGGTGGGGGAAGGAGATTAATTCACCCCTCCACTTT; CDR3aa: CASSFWWGKEINSPLHF; d_gene: -; len: 17; j_gene: TRBJ1-6; v_gene: TRBV11-2; abundance: few
CDR3nt: TGTGCCAGCAGCGACTGGGACAGGGAGTACGGAAACACCATATATTTT; CDR3aa: CASSDWDREYGNTIYF; d_gene: TRBD1; len: 16; j_gene: TRBJ1-3; v_gene: TRBV11-2; abundance: many
CDR3nt: TGTGCCAGCAGCTCATCGAAGACTGGAGAGCCCCAGCATTTT; CDR3aa: CASSSSKTGEPQHF; d_gene: -; len: 14; j_gene: TRBJ1-5; v_gene: TRBV11-2; abundance: few
CDR3nt: TGTGCCAGCAGCATCACCCAAGACGGCTATGGCTACACCTTC; CDR3aa: CASSITQDGYGYTF; d_gene: -; len: 14; j_gene: TRBJ1-2; v_gene: TRBV6-4; abundance: many
CDR3nt: TGTGCCAGCAGCCAAGCCGGGACTAGCGGGAGCGGTGAGCAGTTCTTC; CDR3aa: CASSQAGTSGSGEQFF; d_gene: TRBD2; len: 16; j_gene: TRBJ2-1; v_gene: TRBV3-1; abundance: few
CDR3nt: TGTGCCAGCAGCCTCGGGATCGCTAACACCGGGGAGCTGTTTTTT; CDR3aa: CASSLGIANTGELFF; d_gene: -; len: 15; j_gene: TRBJ2-2; v_gene: TRBV4-2; abundance: few
CDR3nt: TGCGCCAGCAGCTTGGCAGGGGGTAAAGAAGCTTTCTTT; CDR3aa: CASSLAGGKEAFF; d_gene: TRBD1; len: 13; j_gene: TRBJ1-1; v_gene: TRBV5-1; abundance: few
CDR3nt: TGTGCCAGCAGCCGGACAGGGGAAAGCGAGCAGTACTTC; CDR3aa: CASSRTGESEQYF; d_gene: TRBD1; len: 13; j_gene: TRBJ2-7; v_gene: TRBV3-1; abundance: -
CDR3nt: TGCGCCAGCAGCCCCGGGACCCGAGTTTCCGGGGAGCTGTTTTTT; CDR3aa: CASSPGTRVSGELFF; d_gene: -; len: 15; j_gene: TRBJ2-2; v_gene: TRBV5-1; abundance: many
CDR3nt: TGTGCCACCAGCAGAGATAGGCCGCTTGGCTACACCTTC; CDR3aa: CATSRDRPLGYTF; d_gene: -; len: 13; j_gene: TRBJ1-2; v_gene: TRBV15; abundance: many
CDR3nt: TGCAGTGCTAGAGAGGACACTAGAACCTATGGCTACACCTTC; CDR3aa: CSAREDTRTYGYTF; d_gene: -; len: 14; j_gene: TRBJ1-2; v_gene: TRBV20-1; abundance: few
CDR3nt: TGCAGTGCTAGAGATGGCCCGAGGGGTTTGGAGACCCAGTACTTC; CDR3aa: CSARDGPRGLETQYF; d_gene: -; len: 15; j_gene: TRBJ2-5; v_gene: TRBV20-1; abundance: many
CDR3nt: TGTGCCAGCAGCGGGATGGGTATCAACTATGGCTACACCTTC; CDR3aa: CASSGMGINYGYTF; d_gene: -; len: 14; j_gene: TRBJ1-2; v_gene: TRBV9; abundance: -
CDR3nt: TGTGCCAGCAGCTTAATTGCGGGGGGGCTTGAGACCCAGTACTTC; CDR3aa: CASSLIAGGLETQYF; d_gene: TRBD2; len: 15; j_gene: TRBJ2-5; v_gene: TRBV7-3; abundance: many
CDR3nt: TGTGCCAGCAGTTACGCCTTGAACTATGGCTACACCTTC; CDR3aa: CASSYALNYGYTF; d_gene: -; len: 13; j_gene: TRBJ1-2; v_gene: TRBV6-5; abundance: many
CDR3nt: TGTGCCAGCAGCCTCTGTTGGATCCAAGAGACCCAGTACTTC; CDR3aa: CASSLCWIQETQYF; d_gene: -; len: 14; j_gene: TRBJ2-5; v_gene: TRBV7-4; abundance: many
CDR3nt: TGTGCCAGCAGTTACGGCGCCAGGGGGTCATGGGGCAGGAACACTGAAGCTTTCTTT; CDR3aa: CASSYGARGSWGRNTEAFF; d_gene: TRBD1; len: 19; j_gene: TRBJ1-1; v_gene: TRBV6-6; abundance: many
CDR3nt: TGTGCCAGTAGTATCGGAGGACAGGGTCGTTCTGAAGCTTTCTTT; CDR3aa: CASSIGGQGRSEAFF; d_gene: TRBD1; len: 15; j_gene: TRBJ1-1; v_gene: TRBV19; abundance: many
CDR3nt: TGTGCCAGCAGCTTATTGGGTAGTGCGCCGGCCGGGGAGACCCAGTACTTC; CDR3aa: CASSLLGSAPAGETQYF; d_gene: -; len: 17; j_gene: TRBJ2-5; v_gene: TRBV7-2; abundance: many
CDR3nt: TGCGCCAGCAGCTGGGGGACTAGCGGGACTCAAGAGACCCAGTACTTC; CDR3aa: CASSWGTSGTQETQYF; d_gene: TRBD2; len: 16; j_gene: TRBJ2-5; v_gene: TRBV5-1; abundance: many
CDR3nt: TGTGCCAGCAGCCCTCAAGGGGGGGCCAACGAGCAGTACTTC; CDR3aa: CASSPQGGANEQYF; d_gene: -; len: 14; j_gene: TRBJ2-7; v_gene: TRBV5-4; abundance: many
CDR3nt: TGTGCCAGCAGCGCCCAGGGGGGAGGGACTGAAGCTTTCTTT; CDR3aa: CASSAQGGGTEAFF; d_gene: TRBD1; len: 14; j_gene: TRBJ1-1; v_gene: TRBV7-2; abundance: many
CDR3nt: TGTGCCAGTAGGCTCGAGCCCGGTTCACCCCTCCACTTT; CDR3aa: CASRLEPGSPLHF; d_gene: -; len: 13; j_gene: TRBJ1-6; v_gene: TRBV19; abundance: many
CDR3nt: TGTGCCAGCAGCTTAGCGGTTCGGGGCGATGGCTACACCTTC; CDR3aa: CASSLAVRGDGYTF; d_gene: -; len: 14; j_gene: TRBJ1-2; v_gene: TRBV7-8; abundance: many
CDR3nt: TGTGCCAGCAGCCGCGTGCAAGGCCCCTATGGCTACACCTTC; CDR3aa: CASSRVQGPYGYTF; d_gene: -; len: 14; j_gene: TRBJ1-2; v_gene: TRBV7-9; abundance: many
CDR3nt: TGTGCCAGCAGTTTACGAGCGGGAGGTTACAATGAGCAGTTCTTC; CDR3aa: CASSLRAGGYNEQFF; d_gene: TRBD2; len: 15; j_gene: TRBJ2-1; v_gene: TRBV12-3/TRBV12-4; abundance: many
CDR3nt: TGCAGTGCTAGAGACGTACCGGGACAGGGAGATTCACCCCTCCACTTT; CDR3aa: CSARDVPGQGDSPLHF; d_gene: TRBD1; len: 16; j_gene: TRBJ1-6; v_gene: TRBV20-1; abundance: few